This TCR beta chain appears in the sequencing data of a study of cytomegalovirus exposure and HLA in healthy donors. Germline values: CDR1 SGHNT, CDR2 YENEEA. Trimming cost V 5 bases and J 1 base; bases outside gene matches: 15. The CDR3 length is 19 residues. Healthy bone marrow donors supplied every sample. Details on this clone: The antigen is undetermined.

Broader study findings: What a later analysis reportedly showed was that an Asian-associated ancestry cluster had fewer N-insertions than the approximately 700-donor mean. A later analysis by the authors found several of the most significant clusters apparently linked to common viral pathogens.

The primer mix had 60 Vbeta and 13 Jbeta primers. Assay: immunoSEQ multiplex PCR; the TCRdb copy retains only in-frame clones and omits some. The data show around 220,000 clones, around three quarters seen once. The chain links TRBV11-3 to TRBJ2-2, with 8 bases matching TRBD2. Specimen: PBMCs. This TCR came from a man in his forties in good health and CMV-seronegative. The CDR3, as DNA: TGTGCCAGCAGCCGCCCCCCCGAAGCGGGAGAAGGGAACACCGGGGAGCTGTTTTTT. It translates to CASSRPPEAGEGNTGELFF.